These 18 T cell receptor beta chains originate from one sample sequenced in a study of blood T cell repertoires in COVID-19. Some clones are missing from TCRdb's copy, which holds only in-frame ones; the method was immunoSEQ multiplex PCR. The repertoire holds a few hundred thousand clones, with about four fifths as singletons. Material: peripheral blood. The receptor source for this set is a woman between 45 and 60 years old with acute or convalescent COVID-19.

The genes are TRBV10-3 and TRBJ2-2, with 8 bases identical to TRBD1. CDR3 length equals 15 residues. V shed 8 bases, J shed 2 bases, and the junction held 7 bases outside the gene matches. Germline V CDR1 and CDR2: ENHRY, SYGVKD. DNA of the CDR3: TGTGCCATCCGGCCGGGACAGGATAACACCGGGGAGCTGTTTTTT. Translation: CAIRPGQDNTGELFF.

This clone has only a few counts. The chain joins TRBV5-1 to TRBJ1-2; TRBD1 aligns across 7 bases. CDR3 length equals 13 residues. Germline CDR1 is SGHRS and CDR2 is YFSETQ. V was clipped by 2 bases and J by 3 bases; unmatched bases: 1. CDR3 sequence: CASSFTGDYGYTF. In DNA, the CDR3 is TGCGCCAGCAGCTTTACAGGGGACTATGGCTACACCTTC. The entire variable domain, with the rest obtained from reference TRBV5-1 and TRBJ1-2, is as follows: KAGVTQTPRYLIKTRGQQVTLSCSPISGHRSVSWYQQTPGQGLQFLFEYFSETQRNKGNFPGRFSGRQFSNSRSEMNVSTLELGDSALYLCASSFTGDYGYTFGSGTRLTVV.

The chain combines TRBV6-6 with TRBJ1-2, with a weak D call TRBD1 (5 bases). Germline V gene data show CDR1 as MNHNY and CDR2 as SVGAGI (reference sequence). The V gene lost 7 bases and the J gene lost 5 bases, with 17 bases spanning the gap. The CDR3 covers 14 residues. The DNA of the CDR3 is TGTGCCAGCACTGCGGGACTACCGCGTTATGGCTACACCTTC. Its protein is CASTAGLPRYGYTF.

The chain carries TRBV7-2 and TRBJ1-2; D ambiguous. Trimming stripped 1 base from V and 6 bases from J, with 9 bases between. CDR1 and CDR2 (germline): SGHTA, FQGNSA. The CDR3 totals 13 residues. Written as DNA, the CDR3 is TGTGCCAGCAGCTTAGACATTTTGAATGGCTACACCTTC. Amino acid sequence: CASSLDILNGYTF.

The chain uses TRBV29-1 and TRBJ1-2; D gene uncertain. Germline V gene sequence: CDR1 SQVTM, CDR2 ANQGSEA. The CDR3 runs to 13 residues. Trimming removed 4 bases from V and 7 bases from J, with 16 bases in between. As DNA, the CDR3 is TGCAGCGTTGGAGATTTGGGCGCGAGTGGCTACACCTTC. Its protein product is CSVGDLGASGYTF.

A few counts support this clone. This chain uses TRBV2 with TRBJ1-3; D gene uncertain. Germline CDR1 SNHLY, CDR2 FYNNEI. Trimming stripped 9 bases from V and 5 bases from J, with 14 bases between. The CDR3 consists of 13 residues. CDR3 region: CASGLSTRNTIYF. The CDR3 DNA reads as TGTGCCAGTGGACTCTCCACCCGAAACACCATATATTTT.

J is TRBJ1-1 and V is TRBV27; D is undetermined. The germline V gene encodes CDR1 MNHEY and CDR2 SMNVEV (reference sequence). Trimming stripped 1 base from V and 3 bases from J, with 18 bases between. The CDR3 sequence is 17 residues long. This CDR3 reads CASSLYGEVRWDTEAFF. The CDR3 nucleotides are TGTGCCAGCAGTTTATATGGGGAGGTCAGGTGGGACACTGAAGCTTTCTTT.

V is TRBV30 and J is TRBJ2-5; TRBD1 matches at 9 bases. The germline V gene encodes CDR1 GTSNPN and CDR2 SVGIG (reference sequence). CDR3 size: 15 residues. Trimming cost V 2 bases and J 6 bases; bases outside gene matches: 10. The CDR3 DNA is TGTGCCTGGAGTACACAACAGGGGGCTCGGAAGACCCAGTACTTC. Translation: CAWSTQQGARKTQYF.

This chain joins TRBV30 and TRBJ2-5; D unresolved. Germline-derived CDR1 and CDR2 are GTSNPN and SVGIG (reference sequence). This CDR3 spans 12 amino acids. The V end was cut by 6 bases, the J end by 3 bases, with 11 bases between. In nucleotides, the CDR3 is TGTGCCTGCACTGCACTTAAAGAGACCCAGTACTTC. Translating gives CACTALKETQYF.

The chain joins TRBV7-9 to TRBJ2-5, with a weak D call TRBD2 (5 bases). This CDR3 contains 15 residues. The germline gives CDR1 SEHNR, CDR2 FQNEAQ (reference sequence). Trimming removed 1 base from V and 5 bases from J, with 14 bases in between. This CDR3 reads CASSLGLPGWETQYF. The CDR3 DNA is TGTGCCAGCAGCTTAGGACTCCCGGGGTGGGAGACCCAGTACTTC.

This chain joins TRBV3-1 (or the pseudogene TRBV3-2) and TRBJ2-2, with 7 bases lining up with TRBD1. There are 14 residues in the CDR3. V lost 4 bases, J lost 4 bases, and 3 bases stayed unmatched. Per germline, CDR1 LGHDT and CDR2 YNNKEL (reference sequence). This chain's CDR3 is CASSLDRATGELFF. DNA for the CDR3: TGTGCCAGCAGCCTAGACAGGGCCACCGGGGAGCTGTTTTTT.

The CDR3 spells CASSRREAATNEKLFF. CDR3 DNA sequence: TGTGCCAGTAGTCGGAGGGAAGCTGCAACTAATGAAAAACTGTTTTTT. V and J are TRBV19 and TRBJ1-4, with D uncertain. CDR1 is LNHDA, CDR2 SQIVND, per germline (reference sequence). There are 16 residues in the CDR3. V was shortened by 5 bases and J by 0 bases, with 13 bases between the two germline ends.

This sequence joins TRBV6-6 and TRBJ1-2, with D maybe TRBD1 (6 bases). Between the trimmed V and J ends, which lost 6 bases and 4 bases, there was a span of 12 bases. The CDR3 loop spans 13 amino acids. CDR1 is MNHNY and CDR2 is SVGAGI in the germline V gene (reference sequence). The CDR3 spells CASSRDTLYGYTF. The DNA of the CDR3 is TGTGCCAGCAGCCGGGACACCCTCTATGGCTACACCTTC.

The chain couples TRBV12-5 to TRBJ1-1; no firm D call. The CDR3 is 12 residues long. Germline V CDR1 and CDR2: LGHNT, FRNRAP. V gave up 6 bases and J gave up 2 bases, with 7 bases separating them. For the CDR3, the DNA is TGTGCTAGTGGCCACACAAACACTGAAGCTTTCTTT. This gives the protein CASGHTNTEAFF. The full variable domain, with the rest looked up from reference TRBV12-5 and TRBJ1-1, is DARVTQTPRHKVTEMGQEVTMRCQPILGHNTVFWYRQTMMQGLELLAYFRNRAPLDDSGMPKDRFSAEMPDATLATLKIQPSEPRDSAVYFCASGHTNTEAFFGQGTRLTVV.

This clone was found a few times. DNA for the CDR3: TGCAGCGTGGAGTTACGACAGGGTGGTAGGGAGACCCAGTACTTC. Residues: CSVELRQGGRETQYF. The V and J genes are TRBV29-1 and TRBJ2-5, with 7 bases aligning to TRBD1. Looked up from germline, CDR1 is SQVTM and CDR2 is ANQGSEA. This CDR3 region has 15 residues. Unmatched junction bases numbered 15, after V lost 6 bases and J lost 5 bases.

This clone was seen more than once but under ten times. This rearrangement joins TRBV18 to TRBJ1-1, with D possibly matching TRBD1 (5 bases). Germline loops: CDR1 KGHSH, CDR2 LQKENI. V dropped 0 bases and J dropped 7 bases, with 15 bases sitting between them. CDR3 length: 15 amino acids. This CDR3 is CASSPPRRGNGEAFF. CDR3 coding DNA: TGTGCCAGCTCACCACCGAGAAGGGGTAACGGTGAAGCTTTCTTT.

This chain links TRBV25-1 with TRBJ1-5; 8 bases match TRBD1. From germline, CDR1 is MGHDK and CDR2 SYGVNS. The CDR3 has 16 amino acids. Unmatched junction bases numbered 12, after V lost 10 bases and J lost 1 base. In nucleotides, the CDR3 is TGTGCCATCTACAGGGGGGATAAAAGGAGCAATCAGCCCCAGCATTTT. Translated: CAIYRGDKRSNQPQHF.

The gene calls are TRBV7-2 and TRBJ2-2; 9 positions match TRBD2. CDR1 is SGHTA and CDR2 is FQGNSA in the germline V gene. The V gene end was trimmed by 3 bases and the J gene end by 6 bases; junction bases not matched to a gene: 11. The CDR3 is 17 amino acids. CDR3 nucleotides: TGTGCCAGCAGCTTTCACTCCGGCGGGAGGGCTTCCGGGGAGCTGTTTTTT. Residues: CASSFHSGGRASGELFF. Full variable domain (rest looked up from reference TRBV7-2 and TRBJ2-2): GAGVSQSPSNKVTEKGKDVELRCDPISGHTALYWYRQSLGQGLEFLIYFQGNSAPDKSGLPSDRFSAERTGGSVSTLTIQRTQQEDSAVYLCASSFHSGGRASGELFFGEGSRLTVL.